A selection of T cell receptor beta chains follows, all from one sample in a study of CD8 T cells in Susac syndrome. TCRdb passed the immunoSEQ multiplex PCR reads through MiXCR, listing each CDR3 protein once. Of more than 200,000 distinct CDR3 sequences listed, about 94% were seen once; the top ten hold 0.15%. The sequenced sample was CD4+ T cells from PBMCs. All receptors come from a human donor with Susac syndrome. Each CDR3 is given with its conserved first and last residue. Fields, in order: J gene, V gene, clone size, D gene, CDR3 protein, CDR3 DNA. D genes are given only for firm matches. Expanded clones get a size class; other rows say once, few or many, or leave the size out.

TRBJ1-4 | TRBV7-9 | NA | NA | CASSHDLRGFEKLFF | TGTGCCAGCAGTCATGACCTGAGGGGCTTTGAAAAACTGTTTTTT
TRBJ2-2 | TRBV6-2/TRBV6-3 | NA | TRBD1 | CASSLKTGQGSVNTGELFF | TGTGCCAGCAGTTTGAAAACCGGACAGGGGTCGGTGAACACCGGGGAGCTGTTTTTT
TRBJ2-2 | TRBV7-8 | NA | NA | CASSLDRGYTETGELFF | TGTGCCAGCAGCTTAGATCGGGGTTATACGGAGACCGGGGAGCTGTTTTTT
TRBJ1-4 | TRBV29-1 | NA | TRBD1 | CSVDPRGREEKLFF | TGCAGCGTTGACCCCAGGGGGCGGGAGGAAAAACTGTTTTTT
TRBJ2-2 | TRBV6-6 | NA | TRBD2 | CASSETSGGTGELFF | TGTGCCAGCAGTGAGACTAGCGGGGGGACCGGGGAGCTGTTTTTT
TRBJ1-5 | TRBV2 | NA | NA | CASRTGTGSNQPQHF | TGTGCCAGCCGTACAGGGACGGGTAGCAATCAGCCCCAGCATTTT
TRBJ1-6 | TRBV2 | NA | TRBD1 | CASRQGRDSPLHF | TGTGCCAGCCGACAGGGGAGGGATTCACCCCTCCACTTT
TRBJ2-7 | TRBV20-1 | NA | NA | CSASGTEAYEQYF | TGCAGTGCTTCCGGGACGGAAGCCTACGAGCAGTACTTC
TRBJ2-6 | TRBV12-3/TRBV12-4 | NA | NA | CASSLGQGPSSGANVLTF | TGTGCCAGCAGTTTAGGGCAGGGCCCGAGCTCTGGGGCCAACGTCCTGACTTTC
TRBJ2-2 | TRBV9 | NA | NA | CASSARQSTGELFF | TGTGCCAGCAGCGCCAGACAGTCCACCGGGGAGCTGTTTTTT
TRBJ2-1 | TRBV7-3 | NA | TRBD1 | CASSLTRDRAYNEQFF | TGTGCCAGCAGCTTAACCCGGGACAGGGCGTACAATGAGCAGTTCTTC
TRBJ1-2 | TRBV29-1 | NA | NA | CSVEVEKTGYGYTF | TGCAGCGTTGAAGTCGAGAAAACTGGCTATGGCTACACCTTC
TRBJ1-1 | TRBV9 | NA | TRBD1 | CASSVDLTGEVFF | TGTGCCAGCAGCGTAGATCTGACAGGGGAAGTTTTCTTT
TRBJ2-1 | TRBV20-1 | once | NA | CSAEGDYNEQFF | TGCAGTGCTGAGGGGGACTACAATGAGCAGTTCTTC
TRBJ2-7 | TRBV20-1 | NA | TRBD2 | CSAFGTSGGLSYEQYF | TGCAGTGCCTTCGGGACTAGCGGGGGCCTGTCCTACGAGCAGTACTTC
TRBJ2-1 | TRBV3-1 | NA | TRBD1 | CASSLGQVHNEQFF | TGTGCCAGCAGCCTAGGACAGGTCCACAATGAGCAGTTCTTC
TRBJ1-5 | TRBV29-1 | NA | NA | CSVKQHSNQPQHF | TGCAGCGTTAAACAACATAGCAATCAGCCCCAGCATTTT
TRBJ1-1 | TRBV5-1 | NA | NA | CASSLSAENTEAFF | TGCGCCAGCAGCTTGTCAGCAGAGAACACTGAAGCTTTCTTT
TRBJ2-5 | TRBV20-1 | once | TRBD1 | CSARASGTGGRETQYF | TGCAGTGCTAGAGCTTCCGGGACAGGGGGCCGAGAGACCCAGTACTTC
TRBJ2-2 | TRBV6-6 | NA | NA | CASRFSPLTGELFF | TGTGCCAGCAGGTTTTCCCCGCTCACCGGGGAGCTGTTTTTT
TRBJ2-7 | TRBV12-3/TRBV12-4 | NA | TRBD1 | CASSADRVEQYF | TGTGCCAGCAGTGCGGACAGGGTCGAGCAGTACTTC
TRBJ1-6 | TRBV10-3 | NA | TRBD1 | CAISQGEVSSPLHF | TGTGCCATCTCCCAGGGGGAGGTTAGTTCACCCCTCCACTTT
TRBJ2-6 | TRBV5-1 | once | NA | CASSLATSSSGANVLTF | TGCGCCAGCAGCCTCGCTACTTCTAGCTCTGGGGCCAACGTCCTGACTTTC
TRBJ1-2 | TRBV30 | NA | NA | CAWSVLPDSTSYGYTF | TGTGCCTGGAGTGTTCTCCCTGACAGTACGAGCTATGGCTACACCTTC
TRBJ2-7 | TRBV20-1 | NA | NA | CSGRSWVGEQYF | TGCAGTGGGCGCTCGTGGGTGGGCGAGCAGTACTTC
TRBJ1-1 | TRBV3-1 | NA | NA | CASSQDSSGPGTAFF | TGTGCCAGCAGCCAAGATTCCAGTGGTCCAGGGACAGCTTTCTTT
TRBJ1-5 | TRBV18 | NA | NA | CASSGASNQPQHF | TGTGCCAGCTCCGGGGCTAGCAATCAGCCCCAGCATTTT
TRBJ1-2 | TRBV29-1 | NA | TRBD1 | CSVEIRQGGWNGYTF | TGCAGCGTTGAGATCCGACAGGGGGGATGGAATGGCTACACCTTC
TRBJ2-7 | TRBV5-4 | NA | NA | CASLNEQYF | TGTGCCAGCTTGAACGAGCAGTACTTC
TRBJ1-1 | TRBV7-8 | NA | TRBD1 | CASSLLGGAGEAFF | TGTGCCAGCAGCTTACTAGGGGGCGCGGGGGAAGCTTTCTTT
TRBJ2-2 | TRBV6-2/TRBV6-3 | NA | NA | CASSPPLESSTGELFF | TGTGCCAGCAGTCCCCCCCTCGAGAGCTCCACCGGGGAGCTGTTTTTT
TRBJ2-7 | TRBV6-1 | once | NA | CASSDIYEQYF | TGTGCCAGCAGCGACATCTACGAGCAGTACTTC
TRBJ2-5 | TRBV2 | NA | TRBD2 | CASSSRRALAQETQYF | TGTGCCAGCAGTTCACGGAGGGCACTAGCGCAAGAGACCCAGTACTTC
TRBJ2-7 | TRBV28 | NA | NA | CASSLRSGFVF | TGTGCCAGCAGTTTACGGTCAGGGTTCGTCTTC
TRBJ2-1 | TRBV30 | NA | NA | CAWSGGTYNEQFF | TGTGCCTGGAGCGGGGGTACCTACAATGAGCAGTTCTTC
TRBJ1-2 | TRBV3-1 | NA | NA | CASSQINAGGAGYTF | TGTGCCAGCAGCCAGATCAACGCGGGGGGCGCGGGCTACACCTTC
TRBJ1-1 | TRBV29-1 | NA | NA | CSVAGPQRNTEAFF | TGCAGCGTTGCGGGCCCTCAAAGGAACACTGAAGCTTTCTTT
TRBJ2-7 | TRBV18 | NA | TRBD1 | CASSLQGGRGPYEQYF | TGTGCCAGCTCACTACAAGGGGGCAGGGGCCCCTACGAGCAGTACTTC
TRBJ1-5 | TRBV24-1 | NA | NA | CATSNPNSNQPQHF | TGTGCCACCAGTAACCCAAATAGCAATCAGCCCCAGCATTTT
TRBJ2-7 | TRBV9 | NA | NA | CASSVVRGMAYEQYF | TGTGCCAGCAGCGTAGTAAGGGGAATGGCCTACGAGCAGTACTTC
TRBJ2-7 | TRBV3-1 | NA | NA | CASSQEQSSSYEQYF | TGTGCCAGCAGCCAAGAGCAGTCCAGCTCCTACGAGCAGTACTTC
TRBJ1-1 | TRBV12-3/TRBV12-4 | NA | TRBD1 | CASSSPGQGTEAFF | TGTGCCAGCAGTTCGCCGGGACAGGGAACTGAAGCTTTCTTT
TRBJ2-1 | TRBV6-2/TRBV6-3 | NA | NA | CASSYSRTTNEQFF | TGTGCCAGCAGTTACTCCCGTACGACCAATGAGCAGTTCTTC
TRBJ1-2 | TRBV7-2 | NA | TRBD1 | CASSLVPGQGYGYTF | TGTGCCAGCAGCTTAGTACCGGGACAGGGCTATGGCTACACCTTC
TRBJ2-5 | TRBV6-1 | NA | NA | CASSVIRPFPQETQYF | TGTGCCAGCAGTGTAATCAGACCATTTCCCCAAGAGACCCAGTACTTC
TRBJ1-1 | TRBV30 | NA | NA | CAWSVGAGGDTEAFF | TGTGCCTGGAGCGTCGGGGCCGGAGGGGACACTGAAGCTTTCTTT
TRBJ2-7 | TRBV5-4 | NA | TRBD1 | CASTLQGNTYEQYF | TGTGCCAGCACCCTACAGGGGAACACCTACGAGCAGTACTTC
TRBJ2-5 | TRBV6-1 | NA | NA | CASSEGSMVEETQYF | TGTGCCAGCAGTGAAGGATCGATGGTGGAAGAGACCCAGTACTTC
TRBJ2-5 | TRBV24-1 | NA | NA | CATSAVTGTQYF | TGTGCCACCAGTGCCGTGACAGGGACCCAGTACTTC
TRBJ2-3 | TRBV9 | NA | TRBD1 | CASSTTGGDTQYF | TGTGCCAGCAGCACCACAGGGGGAGATACGCAGTATTTT
TRBJ1-6 | TRBV7-9 | NA | NA | CASSHGDGYNSPLHF | TGTGCCAGCAGCCACGGGGACGGTTATAATTCACCCCTCCACTTT
TRBJ2-5 | TRBV20-1 | NA | NA | CSASGVRGRAETQYF | TGCAGTGCTAGTGGGGTCAGGGGCAGGGCAGAGACCCAGTACTTC
TRBJ2-6 | TRBV6-2/TRBV6-3 | NA | TRBD1 | CASSETGSTGANVLTF | TGTGCCAGCAGCGAGACAGGGTCGACTGGGGCCAACGTCCTGACTTTC
TRBJ1-1 | TRBV12-3/TRBV12-4 | NA | NA | CASSLVTQGAEAFF | TGTGCCAGCAGCCTCGTTACCCAGGGCGCTGAAGCTTTCTTT